This entry lists 18 T cell receptor beta chains sequenced from one sample in a study of cytomegalovirus exposure and HLA in healthy donors (dated by TCRdb to about 2017). The protocol used for the library was the immunoSEQ multiplex PCR assay. For the multiplex PCR, a mixture combining 60 forward primers for TCR Vbeta segments and 13 reverse primers for TCR Jbeta segments was used. TCRdb holds this immuneACCESS table with in-frame rearrangements only. Some clones are missing; in checked studies, unresolved V genes explain under half, and the rest has no known cause. The sample includes some 180,000 clones, with roughly 79% observed a single time. Approximately 2.1% of the sample lies in the top ten. The specimen sequenced was PBMCs. The receptors here all came from a man aged 25-45 years in good health and CMV-seronegative.

The chain combines TRBV19 with TRBJ2-7; possible D gene TRBD1, 5 bases. The CDR3 is 15 amino acids. V lost 3 bases, J lost 4 bases, and 16 bases lay in between. Germline V gene sequence: CDR1 LNHDA, CDR2 SQIVND (reference sequence). This chain's CDR3 is CASSINRGSPYEQYF. The CDR3 DNA reads as TGTGCCAGTAGTATCAATAGGGGTTCTCCGTACGAGCAGTACTTC.

The V call is TRBV5-1, the J call TRBJ2-5; 7 positions agree with TRBD1. The germline gives CDR1 SGHRS, CDR2 YFSETQ. The CDR3 has 15 amino acids. The trim removed 2 bases at V and 4 bases at J, leaving 8 bases unmatched. CDR3 sequence: CASSFQTGLGETQYF. The CDR3 DNA reads as TGCGCCAGCAGCTTCCAGACAGGGTTAGGAGAGACCCAGTACTTC.

In its sample, this clone was seen a few times. The V call is TRBV28, the J call TRBJ1-1; TRBD1 matches 7 bases. The CDR3 spans 15 residues. The V gene end was trimmed by 5 bases and the J gene end by 4 bases; junction bases not matched to a gene: 10. Per germline, CDR1 MDHEN and CDR2 SYDVKM. The CDR3 nucleotides are TGTGCCAGCAGTCCGAAGACAGGGCGGGGCACTGAAGCTTTCTTT. This sequence encodes CASSPKTGRGTEAFF.

The J gene is TRBJ2-5, the V gene TRBV5-1; 7 positions match TRBD1. J was trimmed by 4 bases and V by 7 bases; bases with no gene match: 10. CDR1 and CDR2 (germline): SGHRS, YFSETQ. This CDR3 is 14 amino acids long. For the CDR3, the DNA is TGCGCCAGCTCGGGTAGGGGGCTGGTAGAGACCCAGTACTTC. Residues: CASSGRGLVETQYF.

The V call is TRBV27, the J call TRBJ2-1, with D maybe TRBD2 (5 bases). Deletions cut 10 bases from V and 9 bases from J, with 10 bases between. CDR1 is MNHEY and CDR2 is SMNVEV in the germline V gene (reference sequence). The CDR3 covers 10 residues. The CDR3 region is CAMVRGEQFF. CDR3 coding DNA: TGTGCCATGGTACGGGGTGAGCAGTTCTTC.

The CDR3 coding sequence is TGTGCCAACGAAGACAGTCATTCCTCTGGGGCCAACGTCCTGACTTTC. Amino acids: CANEDSHSSGANVLTF. This rearrangement joins TRBV5-4 to TRBJ2-6; possibly TRBD1 for D (5 bases). V lost 9 bases and J lost 0, with 16 bases in between. This CDR3 spans 16 amino acids. Per the germline V gene, CDR1 is SGHNT and CDR2 is YYREEE (reference sequence).

The V call is TRBV4-1, the J call TRBJ2-2; tentatively, D is TRBD1 (6 bases). V dropped 3 bases and J dropped 1 base, with 9 bases sitting between them. Germline V CDR1 and CDR2: MGHRA, YSYEKL. CDR3 length: 15 residues. CDR3 DNA: TGCGCCAGCAGCCATATCAGGGGGAACACCGGGGAGCTGTTTTTT. Amino acid sequence: CASSHIRGNTGELFF.

The chain joins TRBV28 to TRBJ1-2; weak D call: TRBD1 (6 bases). Trimming cost V 5 bases and J 8 bases, with 9 bases left between them. Germline loops: CDR1 MDHEN, CDR2 SYDVKM. The CDR3 contains 11 residues. The CDR3 sequence is CASSHREGYTF. The CDR3 nucleotides are TGTGCCAGCAGTCACAGGGAGGGCTACACCTTC.

The chain has TRBV4-1 and TRBJ2-7, with 10 bases that match TRBD1. The CDR3 has 16 amino acids. In germline, CDR1 is MGHRA, CDR2 YSYEKL. The trim removed 2 bases at V and 2 bases at J, leaving 6 bases unmatched. CDR3 protein: CASSQNWGQGTYEQYF. CDR3 DNA: TGCGCCAGCAGCCAAAACTGGGGACAGGGGACCTACGAGCAGTACTTC.

The J gene is TRBJ2-7, the V gene TRBV29-1; TRBD1 might be the D (6 bases). Germline CDR1 is SQVTM and CDR2 is ANQGSEA. This CDR3 region has 12 residues. Trimming removed 4 bases from V and 4 bases from J, with 11 bases in between. The CDR3, as DNA: TGCAGCGTTGTGTACAGGGAATACGAGCAGTACTTC. Its protein product is CSVVYREYEQYF.

This clone has a handful of counts. The chain joins TRBV28 to TRBJ1-5; a weak D match, TRBD1 (6 bases). Germline loops: CDR1 MDHEN, CDR2 SYDVKM. The CDR3 is 15 residues long. The V end lost 1 base, the J end lost 2 bases, and 9 bases lay between the germline ends. This CDR3 is CASSLYRAGNQPQHF. The CDR3 bases are TGTGCCAGCAGTTTATACAGGGCCGGCAATCAGCCCCAGCATTTT.

This clone was found a few times. Additional DNA sequences in this sample encode the identical CDR3. This chain connects TRBV5-1 to TRBJ2-7, with 7 bases aligning to TRBD1. Germline values: CDR1 SGHRS, CDR2 YFSETQ. The trim removed 2 bases at V and 3 bases at J, leaving 8 bases unmatched. This CDR3 is 15 amino acids long. This CDR3 is CASSFSRGLSYEQYF. CDR3 nucleotides: TGCGCCAGCAGCTTTTCGAGGGGGCTAAGCTACGAGCAGTACTTC.

The rearrangement links TRBV6-1 to TRBJ2-7; D is perhaps TRBD2 (6 bases). This CDR3 region has 14 residues. With 5 bases removed from V and 3 bases from J, the gap between germline ends came to 14 bases. Germline-derived CDR1 and CDR2 are MNHNS and SASEGT. This chain's CDR3 is CASSLREGVYEQYF. The CDR3, as DNA: TGTGCCAGCAGTCTGCGGGAAGGGGTCTACGAGCAGTACTTC.

The V gene is TRBV5-6, the J gene TRBJ1-2; 8 bases are a match to TRBD1. This CDR3 has 13 amino acids. Looked up from germline, CDR1 is SGHDT and CDR2 is YYEEEE. V shed 4 bases, J shed 7 bases, and the junction held 6 bases outside the gene matches. For the CDR3, the DNA is TGTGCCAGCAGCCAGGACAGGGAATTTGGCTACACCTTC. Translation gives CASSQDREFGYTF.

The chain uses TRBV5-1 and TRBJ2-2; 12 nucleotides match TRBD2. The CDR3 spans 16 residues. CDR1 SGHRS and CDR2 YFSETQ come from the germline V gene. J was trimmed by 7 bases and V by 4 bases; bases with no gene match: 8. The DNA for the CDR3 is TGCGCCAGCAGCCTCAGACTAGCGGGAGATGGCGGGGAGCTGTTTTTT. Translated: CASSLRLAGDGGELFF.

V usage is TRBV7-9 and J usage is TRBJ2-5; 10 nucleotides agree with TRBD1. The last part of the DNA fits TRBJ2-7 better; the J call may be wrong. The CDR3 spans 16 residues. Per germline, CDR1 SEHNR and CDR2 FQNEAQ (reference sequence). Here the CDR3 DNA reads TGTGCCAGCAGCTTTCCGGACAGGGGGTCCCCCTACGAGCAGTACTTC. Residues: CASSFPDRGSPYEQYF.

The V gene is TRBV9, the J gene TRBJ2-7; D ambiguous. Germline CDR1 reads SGDLS; CDR2 reads YYNGEE. With 1 base removed from V and 6 bases from J, the gap between germline ends came to 14 bases. The CDR3 runs to 14 residues. The DNA of the CDR3 is TGTGCCAGCAGCGTAATGGTATTCAGTATCGAGCAGTACTTC. Translated: CASSVMVFSIEQYF.

V and J are TRBV27 and TRBJ2-7; 9 bases are shared with TRBD1. CDR3 length equals 16 residues. The V segment lost 7 bases and the J segment 1 base; nucleotides outside the gene matches: 11. Per germline, CDR1 MNHEY and CDR2 SMNVEV (reference sequence). This chain's CDR3 is CASTLLVGQGSYEQYF. The CDR3 DNA follows: TGTGCCAGCACCTTACTCGTGGGACAGGGATCCTACGAGCAGTACTTC.